This is a list of T cell receptor beta chains from one sample in a study of long-term antiretroviral therapy in people with HIV. Sequenced by immunoSEQ multiplex PCR; TCRdb stores in-frame clones only, minus some. The sample records more than 15,000 clones, approximately 78% being singletons. The source was unsorted PBMCs, collected 0.3 years after starting antiretroviral therapy. The receptors here all came from a man younger than 30 with HIV. Both conserved end residues are part of each CDR3. The D gene is left open where the match is weak. A clone size is listed for some rows: how often the clone was seen (once, few, many), or a class if it is expanded.

d_call: .
clone_size: .
v_call: TRBV28
j_call: TRBJ1-2
cdr3_aa: CASSLRNGVLGYTF
cdr3_nt: TGTGCCAGCAGTTTGAGGAATGGGGTTTTAGGCTACACCTTC

d_call: .
clone_size: .
v_call: TRBV5-5
j_call: TRBJ1-2
cdr3_aa: CASSSHLERPGGYGYTF
cdr3_nt: TGTGCCAGCAGCTCCCATCTGGAGAGGCCCGGGGGCTATGGCTACACCTTC

d_call: .
clone_size: .
v_call: TRBV4-1
j_call: TRBJ1-3
cdr3_aa: CASSQATGHHSGNTIYF
cdr3_nt: TGCGCCAGCAGCCAAGCGACCGGACATCACTCTGGAAACACCATATATTTT

d_call: TRBD2
clone_size: .
v_call: TRBV5-1
j_call: TRBJ2-1
cdr3_aa: CASSRGGSGGPEQFF
cdr3_nt: TGCGCCAGCAGCCGCGGCGGTAGCGGGGGACCTGAGCAGTTCTTC

d_call: TRBD1
clone_size: .
v_call: TRBV5-1
j_call: TRBJ1-3
cdr3_aa: CASSLEVNRGRNTIYF
cdr3_nt: TGCGCCAGCAGCTTGGAAGTGAACAGGGGCCGAAACACCATATATTTT

d_call: .
clone_size: few
v_call: TRBV6-5
j_call: TRBJ1-6
cdr3_aa: CASSYSPGRYNSPLHF
cdr3_nt: TGTGCCAGCAGTTACTCGCCAGGACGATATAATTCACCCCTCCACTTT

d_call: TRBD1
clone_size: .
v_call: TRBV2
j_call: TRBJ1-2
cdr3_aa: CASSETGDYGYTF
cdr3_nt: TGTGCCAGCAGTGAGACAGGGGACTATGGCTACACCTTC

d_call: .
clone_size: .
v_call: TRBV19
j_call: TRBJ1-5
cdr3_aa: CASTPGLFSNQPQHF
cdr3_nt: TGTGCCAGTACCCCGGGACTTTTTAGCAATCAGCCCCAGCATTTT

d_call: TRBD2
clone_size: .
v_call: TRBV7-3
j_call: TRBJ2-2
cdr3_aa: CASSKLAGNTGELFF
cdr3_nt: TGTGCCAGCAGCAAACTAGCGGGGAACACCGGGGAGCTGTTTTTT

d_call: .
clone_size: .
v_call: TRBV29-1
j_call: TRBJ1-5
cdr3_aa: CSVTEQGPNQPQHF
cdr3_nt: TGCAGCGTGACTGAGCAAGGCCCAAATCAGCCCCAGCATTTT

d_call: .
clone_size: .
v_call: TRBV28
j_call: TRBJ1-2
cdr3_aa: CASSPNTGHYGYTF
cdr3_nt: TGTGCCAGCAGCCCTAACACAGGGCACTATGGCTACACCTTC

d_call: .
clone_size: .
v_call: TRBV6-1
j_call: TRBJ2-3
cdr3_aa: CASSNQRDTQYF
cdr3_nt: TGTGCCAGCAGTAACCAGAGAGATACGCAGTATTTT

d_call: TRBD1
clone_size: .
v_call: TRBV5-1
j_call: TRBJ1-1
cdr3_aa: CASSSGETGENTEAFF
cdr3_nt: TGCGCCAGCAGCTCGGGGGAGACAGGGGAAAACACTGAAGCTTTCTTT

d_call: TRBD2
clone_size: .
v_call: TRBV5-5
j_call: TRBJ2-2
cdr3_aa: CASSPLSGGAPGELFF
cdr3_nt: TGTGCCAGCAGCCCGCTTAGCGGGGGGGCCCCCGGGGAGCTGTTTTTT

d_call: .
clone_size: few
v_call: TRBV9
j_call: TRBJ1-5
cdr3_aa: CASSATGIQPQHF
cdr3_nt: TGTGCCAGCAGCGCCACAGGAATTCAGCCCCAGCATTTT

d_call: .
clone_size: .
v_call: TRBV28
j_call: TRBJ2-7
cdr3_aa: CASSLDTPRNEQYF
cdr3_nt: TGTGCCAGCAGTTTAGACACACCTCGGAACGAGCAGTACTTC

d_call: TRBD2
clone_size: .
v_call: TRBV7-3
j_call: TRBJ2-2
cdr3_aa: CASSLSSGDPTGELFF
cdr3_nt: TGTGCCAGCAGCTTATCTAGCGGGGACCCGACCGGGGAGCTGTTTTTT

d_call: TRBD2
clone_size: once
v_call: TRBV27
j_call: TRBJ2-5
cdr3_aa: CASSLIGGETQYF
cdr3_nt: TGTGCCAGCAGTTTGATCGGGGGGGAGACCCAGTACTTC

d_call: TRBD1
clone_size: .
v_call: TRBV2
j_call: TRBJ1-2
cdr3_aa: CASSPPGQGAYGYTF
cdr3_nt: TGTGCCAGCAGTCCACCGGGACAGGGCGCCTATGGCTACACCTTC

d_call: .
clone_size: .
v_call: TRBV11-3
j_call: TRBJ2-3
cdr3_aa: CASSFGSGALGYTQYF
cdr3_nt: TGTGCCAGCTCCTTTGGGAGTGGGGCCCTTGGGTATACGCAGTATTTT

d_call: TRBD2
clone_size: once
v_call: TRBV7-9
j_call: TRBJ2-1
cdr3_aa: CASSLDAGRGYNEQFF
cdr3_nt: TGTGCCAGCAGCTTAGATGCAGGGAGGGGATACAATGAGCAGTTCTTC

d_call: .
clone_size: .
v_call: TRBV7-8
j_call: TRBJ1-2
cdr3_aa: CASSFSRTVYGYTF
cdr3_nt: TGTGCCAGCAGCTTTAGCAGGACAGTCTATGGCTACACCTTC

d_call: .
clone_size: .
v_call: TRBV28
j_call: TRBJ1-2
cdr3_aa: CASSLNGNYGYTF
cdr3_nt: TGTGCCAGCAGTTTAAACGGGAACTATGGCTACACCTTC

d_call: .
clone_size: .
v_call: TRBV30
j_call: TRBJ1-5
cdr3_aa: CAWSVKGNQPQHF
cdr3_nt: TGTGCCTGGAGTGTAAAAGGAAATCAGCCCCAGCATTTT

d_call: .
clone_size: .
v_call: TRBV2
j_call: TRBJ2-2
cdr3_aa: CASETFRGGKNTGELFF
cdr3_nt: TGTGCCAGCGAGACCTTCCGAGGGGGAAAGAACACCGGGGAGCTGTTTTTT

d_call: .
clone_size: .
v_call: TRBV6-1
j_call: TRBJ2-1
cdr3_aa: CASSVFRGSYNEQFF
cdr3_nt: TGTGCCAGCAGTGTATTCAGGGGTTCCTACAATGAGCAGTTCTTC

d_call: TRBD1
clone_size: .
v_call: TRBV18
j_call: TRBJ2-3
cdr3_aa: CASATGQGTDTQYF
cdr3_nt: TGTGCCAGCGCAACGGGACAGGGCACAGATACGCAGTATTTT

d_call: .
clone_size: .
v_call: TRBV5-8
j_call: TRBJ2-1
cdr3_aa: CASSLVGPYNEQFF
cdr3_nt: TGTGCCAGCAGCTTGGTGGGGCCCTACAATGAGCAGTTCTTC

d_call: TRBD1
clone_size: .
v_call: TRBV6-5
j_call: TRBJ2-5
cdr3_aa: CASIDRAAETQYF
cdr3_nt: TGTGCCAGCATCGACAGGGCTGCAGAGACCCAGTACTTC

d_call: .
clone_size: .
v_call: TRBV4-1
j_call: TRBJ1-2
cdr3_aa: CASSQGDRGYTF
cdr3_nt: TGCGCCAGCAGCCAGGGGGACCGTGGCTACACCTTC

d_call: .
clone_size: .
v_call: TRBV28
j_call: TRBJ1-5
cdr3_aa: CASSKGASSNQPQHF
cdr3_nt: TGTGCCAGCAGTAAAGGGGCGTCCTCAAATCAGCCCCAGCATTTT

d_call: .
clone_size: .
v_call: TRBV7-6
j_call: TRBJ1-1
cdr3_aa: CASSFQTGENTEAFF
cdr3_nt: TGTGCCAGCAGCTTTCAAACGGGGGAGAACACTGAAGCTTTCTTT

d_call: .
clone_size: once
v_call: TRBV7-8
j_call: TRBJ1-1
cdr3_aa: CASSQARGHTEAFF
cdr3_nt: TGTGCCAGCAGTCAGGCCCGGGGACACACTGAAGCTTTCTTT

d_call: .
clone_size: .
v_call: TRBV7-8
j_call: TRBJ1-2
cdr3_aa: CASSLVASGYGYTF
cdr3_nt: TGTGCCAGCAGCTTAGTAGCCTCGGGCTATGGCTACACCTTC

d_call: .
clone_size: few
v_call: TRBV6-5
j_call: TRBJ1-6
cdr3_aa: CASSYSSYNSPLHF
cdr3_nt: TGTGCCAGCAGTTACAGCTCCTATAATTCACCCCTCCACTTT

d_call: .
clone_size: .
v_call: TRBV4-2
j_call: TRBJ2-3
cdr3_aa: CASSPPGGGTDTQYF
cdr3_nt: TGTGCCAGCAGCCCCCCGGGCGGCGGCACAGATACGCAGTATTTT

d_call: .
clone_size: .
v_call: TRBV19
j_call: TRBJ2-5
cdr3_aa: CASSILGGTQETQYF
cdr3_nt: TGTGCCAGTAGTATCTTGGGGGGAACTCAAGAGACCCAGTACTTC

d_call: .
clone_size: .
v_call: TRBV27
j_call: TRBJ2-7
cdr3_aa: CASSLKPRVAWSEQYF
cdr3_nt: TGTGCCAGCAGTTTAAAGCCAAGGGTGGCTTGGAGTGAGCAGTACTTC

d_call: TRBD2
clone_size: .
v_call: TRBV27
j_call: TRBJ2-5
cdr3_aa: CASSRLAGSQETQYF
cdr3_nt: TGTGCCAGCAGTCGACTAGCGGGGAGCCAAGAGACCCAGTACTTC

d_call: .
clone_size: .
v_call: TRBV27
j_call: TRBJ2-7
cdr3_aa: CASSKGRFSYEQYF
cdr3_nt: TGTGCCAGCAGCAAGGGACGGTTCTCCTACGAGCAGTACTTC

d_call: .
clone_size: .
v_call: TRBV9
j_call: TRBJ2-3
cdr3_aa: CASSVVLSIAQYF
cdr3_nt: TGTGCCAGCAGCGTAGTACTATCAATCGCGCAGTATTTT

d_call: .
clone_size: few
v_call: TRBV6-1
j_call: TRBJ1-2
cdr3_aa: CASSPKDGRYGYTF
cdr3_nt: TGTGCCAGCAGTCCCAAGGACGGGCGCTATGGCTACACCTTC

d_call: .
clone_size: .
v_call: TRBV6-5
j_call: TRBJ1-4
cdr3_aa: CASSSRRDGLNEKLFF
cdr3_nt: TGTGCCAGCAGTTCCCGCCGGGACGGCCTTAATGAAAAACTGTTTTTT

d_call: .
clone_size: .
v_call: TRBV23-1
j_call: TRBJ1-5
cdr3_aa: CASSYLGGVGNQPQHF
cdr3_nt: TGCGCCAGCAGTTACTTGGGTGGGGTGGGCAATCAGCCCCAGCATTTT

d_call: TRBD1
clone_size: .
v_call: TRBV6-6
j_call: TRBJ2-7
cdr3_aa: CASSFDRVGYEQYF
cdr3_nt: TGTGCCAGCAGTTTCGACAGGGTAGGCTACGAGCAGTACTTC

d_call: TRBD2
clone_size: few
v_call: TRBV29-1
j_call: TRBJ2-7
cdr3_aa: CSVEASGTSYPEQYF
cdr3_nt: TGCAGCGTTGAAGCCTCCGGGACTAGCTACCCTGAGCAGTACTTC

d_call: .
clone_size: .
v_call: TRBV5-1
j_call: TRBJ2-1
cdr3_aa: CASSPGVSYNEQFF
cdr3_nt: TGCGCCAGCAGCCCCGGGGTATCCTACAATGAGCAGTTCTTC

d_call: .
clone_size: .
v_call: TRBV28
j_call: TRBJ1-6
cdr3_aa: CASSGTGVWMPLHF
cdr3_nt: TGTGCCAGCAGTGGCACAGGCGTCTGGATGCCCCTCCACTTT

d_call: TRBD1
clone_size: .
v_call: TRBV5-4
j_call: TRBJ1-1
cdr3_aa: CASSYTGGRTEAFF
cdr3_nt: TGTGCCAGCAGCTACACAGGGGGGAGGACTGAAGCTTTCTTT

d_call: .
clone_size: once
v_call: TRBV27
j_call: TRBJ2-7
cdr3_aa: CASSLSGAMQSYEQYF
cdr3_nt: TGTGCCAGCAGTTTATCTGGGGCTATGCAATCCTACGAGCAGTACTTC

d_call: .
clone_size: few
v_call: TRBV7-3
j_call: TRBJ1-1
cdr3_aa: CASSSDGNTEAFF
cdr3_nt: TGTGCCAGCAGCTCTGACGGGAACACTGAAGCTTTCTTT

d_call: .
clone_size: once
v_call: TRBV6-6
j_call: TRBJ2-1
cdr3_aa: CASSLRNNEQFF
cdr3_nt: TGTGCCAGCAGTCTCCGGAACAATGAGCAGTTCTTC

d_call: TRBD1
clone_size: .
v_call: TRBV6-1
j_call: TRBJ2-1
cdr3_aa: CATTGGNNEQFF
cdr3_nt: TGTGCCACAACAGGGGGAAACAATGAGCAGTTCTTC

d_call: .
clone_size: .
v_call: TRBV28
j_call: TRBJ1-2
cdr3_aa: CASRLGHPSGGYTF
cdr3_nt: TGTGCCAGCAGGCTGGGACATCCTTCGGGGGGCTACACCTTC